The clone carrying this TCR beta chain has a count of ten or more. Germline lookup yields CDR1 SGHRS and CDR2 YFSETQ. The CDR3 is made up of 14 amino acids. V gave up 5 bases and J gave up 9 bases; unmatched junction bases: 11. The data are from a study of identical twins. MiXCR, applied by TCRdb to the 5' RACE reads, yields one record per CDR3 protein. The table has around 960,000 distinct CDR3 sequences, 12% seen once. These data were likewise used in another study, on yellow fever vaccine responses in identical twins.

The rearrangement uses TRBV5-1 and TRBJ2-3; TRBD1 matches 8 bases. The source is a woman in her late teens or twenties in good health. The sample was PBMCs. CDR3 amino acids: CASRGGTGPYTQYF. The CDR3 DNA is TGCGCCAGCAGAGGAGGGACAGGACCCTACACGCAGTATTTT.